This T cell receptor (beta chain) appears in the sequencing data of a study of blood T cell repertoires in COVID-19. Germline assignment: CDR1 SEHNR and CDR2 FQNEAQ (reference sequence). CDR3 size: 19 residues. As regards this clone: One junction end does not reproduce the germline sequence, and a read error may be involved.

Data came from immunoSEQ multiplex PCR; TCRdb stores just in-frame clones and leaves some out. The repertoire holds some 80,000 clones, with 81% as singletons. This chain joins TRBV7-9 and TRBJ1-1; 7 nucleotides agree with TRBD1. The TCR sequence derives from a man older than 75 with acute or convalescent COVID-19. The sample taken for sequencing was peripheral blood. The CDR3 here is CASTLPRGTSTYMNTEAFF. The CDR3 DNA reads TGTGCCAGCACCTTACCCAGGGGGACATCCACCTATATGAACACTGAAGCTTTCTTT.